Sequencing of this T cell receptor beta chain was carried out in a study of blood T cells in healthy people across ages. Combining a sample-barcoded 5' primer with a J-beta primer mix, a second PCR ran for about 6 to 12 cycles. Every cDNA was tagged by a template-switch adaptor with 12 random nucleotides. TCRdb called the 5' RACE reads again in MiXCR, with one record for every CDR3 protein. The sample lists around 670,000 distinct CDR3 sequences; under 30% were seen once. No fewer than 7 million PBMCs went into each sample. Germline V CDR1 and CDR2: MNHEY, SMNVEV (reference sequence). V dropped 5 bases and J dropped 4 bases, with 9 bases sitting between them. The CDR3 extends over 13 amino acids. This clonotype was recorded at least ten times.

Sample: blood. This sequence was found in a woman older than 75 in good health. The chain employs TRBV27 and TRBJ2-1; D unclear. CDR3 DNA sequence: TGTGCCAGCAGTATGGAATGGTACAATGAGCAGTTCTTC. The encoded protein is CASSMEWYNEQFF.